Described below is a single T cell receptor (beta chain) sequence and its context. The antigen is unknown. This specimen belongs to a study of post-analysis software for immune sequencing data. Across the study: The patients showed relapsing-remitting, secondary progressive and progressive-relapsing multiple sclerosis courses.

Study findings and constraints: Batch-matched samples strongly co-clustered by F measure.

The authors incorporated unique molecular identifiers into the TCR beta cDNA libraries. Roughly 490,000 cDNA molecules came from around 1 to 10 million T cells. Each CDR3 protein gets one entry after TCRdb re-called the PCR reads with MiXCR. This sample has 450,000 to 700,000 distinct CDR3 sequences; around 44% occur once, and the top ten carry roughly 1.7%. Sequenced input: blood. The clonotype originates from a girl aged 5 to 17 with multiple sclerosis.

The CDR3 reads CAIMSPTETYEQYF. In nucleotides, the CDR3 is TGTGCCATCATGTCCCCGACAGAAACCTACGAGCAGTACTTC. This rearrangement joins TRBV10-3 to TRBJ2-7; D may be TRBD1 (5 bases). CDR1 is ENHRY and CDR2 is SYGVKD in the germline V gene. The V and J ends lost 7 bases and 2 bases respectively, with 15 bases between them. The CDR3 consists of 14 residues.